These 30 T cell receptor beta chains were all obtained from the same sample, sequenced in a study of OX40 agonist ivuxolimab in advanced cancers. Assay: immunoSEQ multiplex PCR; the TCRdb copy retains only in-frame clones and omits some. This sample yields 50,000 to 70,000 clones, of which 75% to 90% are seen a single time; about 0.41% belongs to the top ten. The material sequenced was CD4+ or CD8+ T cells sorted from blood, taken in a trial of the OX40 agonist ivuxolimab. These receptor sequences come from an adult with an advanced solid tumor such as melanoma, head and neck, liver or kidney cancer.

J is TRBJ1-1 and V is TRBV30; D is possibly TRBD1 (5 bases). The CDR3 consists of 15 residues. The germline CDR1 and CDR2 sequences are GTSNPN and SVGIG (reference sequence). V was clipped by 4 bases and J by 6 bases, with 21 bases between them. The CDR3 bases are TGTGCCTGGACCCTAGACCGGGGGAAGGGAGCTGAAGCTTTCTTT. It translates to CAWTLDRGKGAEAFF.

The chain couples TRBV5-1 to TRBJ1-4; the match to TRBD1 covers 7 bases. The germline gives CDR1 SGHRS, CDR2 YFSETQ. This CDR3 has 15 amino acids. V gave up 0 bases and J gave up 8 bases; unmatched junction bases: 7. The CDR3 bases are TGCGCCAGCAGCTTGGCCAGACAGGGTGAAGAAAAACTGTTTTTT. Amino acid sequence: CASSLARQGEEKLFF.

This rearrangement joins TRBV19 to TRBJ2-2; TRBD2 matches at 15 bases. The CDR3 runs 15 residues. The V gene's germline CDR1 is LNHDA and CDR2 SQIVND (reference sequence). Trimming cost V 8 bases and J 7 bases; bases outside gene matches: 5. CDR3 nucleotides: TGTGCCAGTCGGACTAGCGGGGGGGCCGTCGGGGAGCTGTTTTTT. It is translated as CASRTSGGAVGELFF.

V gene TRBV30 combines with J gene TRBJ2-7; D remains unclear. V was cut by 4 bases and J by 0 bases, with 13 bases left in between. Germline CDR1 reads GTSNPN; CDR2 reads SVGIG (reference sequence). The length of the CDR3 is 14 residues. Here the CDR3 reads CAWKRSADSYEQYF. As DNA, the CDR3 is TGTGCCTGGAAACGATCAGCAGACTCCTACGAGCAGTACTTC. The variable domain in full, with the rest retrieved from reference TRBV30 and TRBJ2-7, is SQTIHQWPATLVQPVGSPLSLECTVEGTSNPNLYWYRQAAGRGLQLLFYSVGIGQISSEVPQNLSASRPQDRQFILSSKKLLLSDSGFYLCAWKRSADSYEQYFGPGTRLTVT.

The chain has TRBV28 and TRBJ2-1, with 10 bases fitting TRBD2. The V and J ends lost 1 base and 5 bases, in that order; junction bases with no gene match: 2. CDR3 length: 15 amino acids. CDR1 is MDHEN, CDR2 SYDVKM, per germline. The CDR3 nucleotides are TGTGCCAGCAGTTTATCTAGCGGGAGAGACAATGAGCAGTTCTTC. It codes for CASSLSSGRDNEQFF.

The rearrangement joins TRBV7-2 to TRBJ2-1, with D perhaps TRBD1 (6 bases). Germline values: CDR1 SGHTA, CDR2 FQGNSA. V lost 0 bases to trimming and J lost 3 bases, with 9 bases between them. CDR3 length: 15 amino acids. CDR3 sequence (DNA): TGTGCCAGCAGCTTAGCTCGGACAGACTACAATGAGCAGTTCTTC. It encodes CASSLARTDYNEQFF.

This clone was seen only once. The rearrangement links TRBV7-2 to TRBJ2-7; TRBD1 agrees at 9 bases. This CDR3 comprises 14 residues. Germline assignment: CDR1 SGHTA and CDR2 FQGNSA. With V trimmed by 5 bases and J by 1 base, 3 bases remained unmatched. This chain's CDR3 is CASSPGTGSYEQYF. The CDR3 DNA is TGTGCCAGCAGCCCTGGGACAGGGTCCTACGAGCAGTACTTC.

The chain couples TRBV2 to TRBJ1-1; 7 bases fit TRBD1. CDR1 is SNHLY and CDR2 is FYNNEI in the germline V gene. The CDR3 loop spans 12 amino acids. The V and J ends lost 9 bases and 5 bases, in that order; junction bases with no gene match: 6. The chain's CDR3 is CASEQGLTEAFF. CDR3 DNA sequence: TGTGCCAGTGAACAGGGGTTGACTGAAGCTTTCTTT.

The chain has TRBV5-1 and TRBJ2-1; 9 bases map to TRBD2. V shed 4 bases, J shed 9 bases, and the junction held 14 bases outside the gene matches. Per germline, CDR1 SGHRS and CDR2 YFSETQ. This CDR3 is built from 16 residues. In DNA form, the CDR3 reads TGCGCCAGCAGCATGAATCGCGGGGGGGCTAGTGGTGAGCAGTTCTTC. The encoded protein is CASSMNRGGASGEQFF.

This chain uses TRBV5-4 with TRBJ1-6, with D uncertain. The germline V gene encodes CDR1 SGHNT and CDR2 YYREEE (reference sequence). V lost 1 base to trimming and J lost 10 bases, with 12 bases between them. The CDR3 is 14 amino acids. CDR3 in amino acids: CASSLSGYSSPLHF. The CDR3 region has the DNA TGTGCCAGCAGCTTGTCGGGTTACAGCTCACCCCTCCACTTT.

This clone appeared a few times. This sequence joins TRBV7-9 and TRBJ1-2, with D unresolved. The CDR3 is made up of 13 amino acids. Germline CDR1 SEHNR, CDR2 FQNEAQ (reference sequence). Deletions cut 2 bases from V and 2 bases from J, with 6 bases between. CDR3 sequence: CASSLNSNYGYTF. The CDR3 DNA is TGTGCCAGCAGCTTAAACAGCAACTATGGCTACACCTTC.

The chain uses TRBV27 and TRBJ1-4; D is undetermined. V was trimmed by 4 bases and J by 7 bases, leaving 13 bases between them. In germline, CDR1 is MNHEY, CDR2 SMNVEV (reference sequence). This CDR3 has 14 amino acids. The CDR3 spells CASSSPGLGEKLFF. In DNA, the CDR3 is TGTGCCAGCAGTTCCCCGGGGTTGGGTGAAAAACTGTTTTTT.

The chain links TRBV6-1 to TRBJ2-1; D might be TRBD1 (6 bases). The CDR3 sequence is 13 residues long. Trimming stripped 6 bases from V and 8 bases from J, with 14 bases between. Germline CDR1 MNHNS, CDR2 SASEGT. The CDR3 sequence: CASRSQGPDEQFF. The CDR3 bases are TGTGCCAGCAGGTCTCAGGGGCCGGATGAGCAGTTCTTC.

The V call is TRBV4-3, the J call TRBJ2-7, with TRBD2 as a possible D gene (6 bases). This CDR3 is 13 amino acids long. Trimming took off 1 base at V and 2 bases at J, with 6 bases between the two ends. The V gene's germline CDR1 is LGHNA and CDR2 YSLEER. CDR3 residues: CASSQGLAYEQYF. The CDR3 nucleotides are TGCGCCAGCAGCCAAGGACTAGCCTACGAGCAGTACTTC.

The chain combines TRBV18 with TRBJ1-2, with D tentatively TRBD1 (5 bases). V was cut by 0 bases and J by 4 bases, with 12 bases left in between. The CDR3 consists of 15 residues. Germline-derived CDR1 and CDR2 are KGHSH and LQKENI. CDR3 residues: CASSPPLGQSYGYTF. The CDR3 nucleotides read TGTGCCAGCTCACCACCCTTGGGGCAGTCCTATGGCTACACCTTC.

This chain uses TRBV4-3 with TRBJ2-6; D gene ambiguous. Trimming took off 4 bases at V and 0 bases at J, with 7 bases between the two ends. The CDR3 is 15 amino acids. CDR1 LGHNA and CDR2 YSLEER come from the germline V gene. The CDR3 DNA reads TGCGCCAGCAGCCCCGTGAACTCTGGGGCCAACGTCCTGACTTTC. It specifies CASSPVNSGANVLTF.

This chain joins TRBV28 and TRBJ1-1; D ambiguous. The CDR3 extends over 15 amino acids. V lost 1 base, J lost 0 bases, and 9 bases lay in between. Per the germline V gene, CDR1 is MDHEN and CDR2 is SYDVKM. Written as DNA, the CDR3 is TGTGCCAGCAGTTTATACCAGTTCATGAACACTGAAGCTTTCTTT. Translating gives CASSLYQFMNTEAFF.

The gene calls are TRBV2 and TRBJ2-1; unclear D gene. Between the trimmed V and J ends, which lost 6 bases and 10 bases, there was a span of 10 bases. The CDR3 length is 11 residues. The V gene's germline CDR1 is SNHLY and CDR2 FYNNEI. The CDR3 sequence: CASSPQREQFF. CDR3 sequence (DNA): TGTGCCAGCAGCCCTCAACGGGAGCAGTTCTTC.

The CDR3 loop reads CASSSQALDSRANQPQHF. DNA for the CDR3: TGTGCCAGCAGCTCTCAAGCTCTAGACAGTAGGGCAAATCAGCCCCAGCATTTT. The chain has TRBV7-9 and TRBJ1-5; D is perhaps TRBD1 (5 bases). The V gene lost 4 bases and the J gene lost 4 bases, with 23 bases spanning the gap. The germline V gene encodes CDR1 SEHNR and CDR2 FQNEAQ (reference sequence). The CDR3 is 18 residues long.

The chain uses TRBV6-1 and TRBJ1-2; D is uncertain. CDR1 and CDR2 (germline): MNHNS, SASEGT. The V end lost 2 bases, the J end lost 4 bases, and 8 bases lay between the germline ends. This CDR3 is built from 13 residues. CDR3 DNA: TGTGCCAGCAGTGAAAATGTAGGCTATGGCTACACCTTC. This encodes CASSENVGYGYTF.

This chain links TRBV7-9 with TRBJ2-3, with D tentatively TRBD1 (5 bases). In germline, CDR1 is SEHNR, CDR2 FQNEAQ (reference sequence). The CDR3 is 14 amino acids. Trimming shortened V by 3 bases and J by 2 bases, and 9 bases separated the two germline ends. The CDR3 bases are TGTGCCAGCAGCTTGGCAGGGAACACAGATACGCAGTATTTT. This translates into CASSLAGNTDTQYF. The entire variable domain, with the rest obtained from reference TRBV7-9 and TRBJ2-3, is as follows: DTGVSQNPRHKITKRGQNVTFRCDPISEHNRLYWYRQTLGQGPEFLTYFQNEAQLEKSRLLSDRFSAERPKGSFSTLEIQRTEQGDSAMYLCASSLAGNTDTQYFGPGTRLTVL.

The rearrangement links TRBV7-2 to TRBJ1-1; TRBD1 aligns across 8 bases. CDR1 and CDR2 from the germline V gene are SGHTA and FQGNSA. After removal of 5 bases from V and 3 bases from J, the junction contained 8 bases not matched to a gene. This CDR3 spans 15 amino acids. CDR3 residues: CASSRRQGWDTEAFF. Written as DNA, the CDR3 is TGTGCCAGCAGCCGCCGACAGGGGTGGGACACTGAAGCTTTCTTT.

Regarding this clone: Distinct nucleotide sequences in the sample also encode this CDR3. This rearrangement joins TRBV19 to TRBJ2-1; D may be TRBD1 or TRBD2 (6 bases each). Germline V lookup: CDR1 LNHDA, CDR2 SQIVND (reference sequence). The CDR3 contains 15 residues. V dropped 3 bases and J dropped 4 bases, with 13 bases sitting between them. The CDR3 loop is CASSIGGRGYNEQFF. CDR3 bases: TGTGCCAGTAGTATCGGGGGCAGGGGTTACAATGAGCAGTTCTTC.

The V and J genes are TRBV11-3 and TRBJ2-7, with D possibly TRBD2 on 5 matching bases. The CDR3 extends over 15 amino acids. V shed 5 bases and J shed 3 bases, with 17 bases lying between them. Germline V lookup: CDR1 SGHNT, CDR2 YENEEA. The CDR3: CASSPFSSPIYEQYF. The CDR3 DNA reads TGTGCCAGCAGCCCGTTTTCTAGCCCAATCTACGAGCAGTACTTC.

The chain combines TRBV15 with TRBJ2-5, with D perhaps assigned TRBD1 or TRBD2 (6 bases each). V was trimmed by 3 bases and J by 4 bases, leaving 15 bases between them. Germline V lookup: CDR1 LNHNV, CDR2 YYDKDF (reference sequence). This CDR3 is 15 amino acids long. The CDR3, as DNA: TGTGCCACCAGCAGGCGACAGGTGGGGGGAGAGACCCAGTACTTC. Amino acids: CATSRRQVGGETQYF. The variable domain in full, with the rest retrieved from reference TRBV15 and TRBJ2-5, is DAMVIQNPRYQVTQFGKPVTLSCSQTLNHNVMYWYQQKSSQAPKLLFHYYDKDFNNEADTPDNFQSRRPNTSFCFLDIRSPGLGDTAMYLCATSRRQVGGETQYFGPGTRLLVL.

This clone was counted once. This CDR3 reads CASSEWNVGFNYGYTF. In DNA form, the CDR3 reads TGTGCCAGCAGCGAATGGAACGTAGGGTTTAACTATGGCTACACCTTC. This chain joins TRBV11-2 and TRBJ1-2; no definite D call. Germline CDR1 and CDR2: SGHAT and FQNNGV. The CDR3 consists of 16 residues. Trimming pared 5 bases from V and 1 base from J, leaving 17 bases between. The full variable domain, with the rest looked up from reference TRBV11-2 and TRBJ1-2, is EAGVAQSPRYKIIEKRQSVAFWCNPISGHATLYWYQQILGQGPKLLIQFQNNGVVDDSQLPKDRFSAERLKGVDSTLKIQPAKLEDSAVYLCASSEWNVGFNYGYTFGSGTRLTVV.

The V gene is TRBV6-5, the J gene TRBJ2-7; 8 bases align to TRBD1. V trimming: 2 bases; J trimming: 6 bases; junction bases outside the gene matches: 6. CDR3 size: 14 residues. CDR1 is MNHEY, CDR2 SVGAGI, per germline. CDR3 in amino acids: CASSYAQGASEQYF. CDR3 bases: TGTGCCAGCAGTTACGCGCAGGGGGCGTCCGAGCAGTACTTC.

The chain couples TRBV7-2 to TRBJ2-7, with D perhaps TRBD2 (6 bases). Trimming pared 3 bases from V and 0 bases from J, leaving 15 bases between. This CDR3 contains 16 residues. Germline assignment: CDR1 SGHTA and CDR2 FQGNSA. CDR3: CASSFGSGSSSYEQYF. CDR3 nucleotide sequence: TGTGCCAGCAGCTTCGGGAGCGGGTCCTCCTCCTACGAGCAGTACTTC.

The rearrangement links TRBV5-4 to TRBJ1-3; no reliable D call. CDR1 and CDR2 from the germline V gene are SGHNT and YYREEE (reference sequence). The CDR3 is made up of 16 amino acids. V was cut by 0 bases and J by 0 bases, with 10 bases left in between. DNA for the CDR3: TGTGCCAGCAGCTTGGGGGCACCGGCCTCTGGAAACACCATATATTTT. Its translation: CASSLGAPASGNTIYF.

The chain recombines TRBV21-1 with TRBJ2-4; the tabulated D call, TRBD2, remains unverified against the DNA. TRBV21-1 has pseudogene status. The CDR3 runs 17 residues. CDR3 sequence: CASSKVRWRAPLNIQYF. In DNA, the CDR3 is TGTGCCAGCAGCAAAGTCCGGTGGAGGGCCCCCCTAAACATTCAGTACTTC.